This T cell receptor (beta chain) was captured by sequencing in a study of vaccination effects on CD4 cells after COVID-19. Study details: Antigen-specific CD4+ T cells were expanded (with viral peptide pools) by the ViraFEST assay ahead of sequencing. BNT162b2 vaccine or mRNA-1273 vaccine was given to participants in two doses. Specimens were obtained from a couple of convalescent patients 16 days and one week prior to vaccination.

Method: immunoSEQ multiplex PCR; TCRdb's copy keeps in-frame clones and lacks some. This sample has about 64,000 clones, with under 85% found just once. The CDR3 has 12 residues. Germline-derived CDR1 and CDR2 are LGHDT and YNNKEL (reference sequence). The V end lost 2 bases, the J end lost 10 bases, and 6 bases lay between the germline ends. This clone was found a few times. The antigen remains undetermined. CD4+ T cell isolation took place after nine to eleven days of culture. Days 3 and 7 were when half the medium was replaced with IL-2 medium. Specimen: CD4+ T cells from PBMCs cultured without peptide, collected before COVID-19 vaccination. V and J are TRBV3-1 (or the pseudogene TRBV3-2) and TRBJ1-6; D is ambiguous. The source of this sequence is a human donor who had a prior SARS-CoV-2 infection. In nucleotides, the CDR3 is TGTGCCAGCAGCCAACGTCGCTCACCCCTCCACTTT. It codes for CASSQRRSPLHF.